A single TCR beta chain is shown here with its context. The data originate from a study of blood T cell repertoires in COVID-19. Clones were read by immunoSEQ multiplex PCR, and TCRdb kept only the in-frame ones, dropping some. There are under 200,000 clones in the sample; around four fifths occur only once, and around 0.93% lies in the top ten. It was during active infection that Seattle patients were enrolled and then longitudinally followed. The CDR3 spans 14 residues. Germline CDR1 and CDR2: SEHNR and FQNEAQ (reference sequence). V lost 3 bases to trimming and J lost 1 base, with 9 bases between them.

The sample was peripheral blood. The source of this sequence is a man between 60 and 75 years old with COVID-19, enrolled during active disease. The V and J genes are TRBV7-9 and TRBJ1-2, with D possibly being TRBD1 (6 bases). CDR3 nucleotides: TGTGCCAGCAGCTTCACAGGGAGTAACTATGGCTACACCTTC. Residues: CASSFTGSNYGYTF.